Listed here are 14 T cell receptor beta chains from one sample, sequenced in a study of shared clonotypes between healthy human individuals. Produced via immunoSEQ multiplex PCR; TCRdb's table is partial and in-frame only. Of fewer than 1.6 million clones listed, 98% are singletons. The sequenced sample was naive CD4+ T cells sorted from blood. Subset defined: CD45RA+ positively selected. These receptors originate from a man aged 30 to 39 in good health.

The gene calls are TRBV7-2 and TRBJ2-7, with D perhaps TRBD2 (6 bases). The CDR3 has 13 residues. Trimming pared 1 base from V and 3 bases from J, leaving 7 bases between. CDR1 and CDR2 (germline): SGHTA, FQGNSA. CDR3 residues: CASSLGRGYEQYF. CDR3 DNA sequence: TGTGCCAGCAGCTTAGGGCGGGGCTACGAGCAGTACTTC.

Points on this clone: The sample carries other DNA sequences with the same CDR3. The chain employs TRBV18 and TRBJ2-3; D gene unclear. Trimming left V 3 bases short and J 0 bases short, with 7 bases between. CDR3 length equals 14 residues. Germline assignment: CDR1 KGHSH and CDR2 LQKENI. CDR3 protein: CASSPKASTDTQYF. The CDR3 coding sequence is TGTGCCAGCTCACCCAAGGCTAGCACAGATACGCAGTATTTT. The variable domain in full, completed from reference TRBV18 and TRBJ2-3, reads NAGVMQNPRHLVRRRGQEARLRCSPMKGHSHVYWYRQLPEEGLKFMVYLQKENIIDESGMPKERFSAEFPKEGPSILRIQQVVRGDSAAYFCASSPKASTDTQYFGPGTRLTVL.

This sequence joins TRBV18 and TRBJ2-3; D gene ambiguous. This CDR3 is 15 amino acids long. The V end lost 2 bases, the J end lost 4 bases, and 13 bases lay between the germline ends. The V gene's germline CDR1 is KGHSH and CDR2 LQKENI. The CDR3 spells CASSPSRVPADTQYF. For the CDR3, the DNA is TGTGCCAGCTCACCAAGTAGAGTACCCGCAGATACGCAGTATTTT.

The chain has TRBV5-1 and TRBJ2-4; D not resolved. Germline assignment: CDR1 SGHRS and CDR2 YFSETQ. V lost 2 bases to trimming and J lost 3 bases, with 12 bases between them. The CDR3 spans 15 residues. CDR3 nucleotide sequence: TGCGCCAGCAGCTTAGGAGAAGTAGTCAAAAACATTCAGTACTTC. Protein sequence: CASSLGEVVKNIQYF.

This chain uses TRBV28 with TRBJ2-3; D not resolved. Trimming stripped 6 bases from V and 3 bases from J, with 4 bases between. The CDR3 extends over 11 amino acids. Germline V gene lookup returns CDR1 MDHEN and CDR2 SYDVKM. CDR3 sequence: CASRLTDTQYF. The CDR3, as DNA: TGTGCCAGCAGATTAACAGATACGCAGTATTTT.

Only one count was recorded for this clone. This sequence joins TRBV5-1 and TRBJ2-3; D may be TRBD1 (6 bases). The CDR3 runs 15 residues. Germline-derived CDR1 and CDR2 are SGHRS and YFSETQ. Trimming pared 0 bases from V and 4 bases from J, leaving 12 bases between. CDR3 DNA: TGCGCCAGCAGCTTGGAGGGGGTGGTTGCAGATACGCAGTATTTT. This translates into CASSLEGVVADTQYF.

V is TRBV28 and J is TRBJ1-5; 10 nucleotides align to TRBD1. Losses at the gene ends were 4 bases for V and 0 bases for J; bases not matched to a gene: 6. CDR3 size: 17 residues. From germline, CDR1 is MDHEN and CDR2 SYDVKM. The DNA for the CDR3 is TGTGCCAGCAGTTCGACGGGACAGGGGAATAGCAATCAGCCCCAGCATTTT. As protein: CASSSTGQGNSNQPQHF.

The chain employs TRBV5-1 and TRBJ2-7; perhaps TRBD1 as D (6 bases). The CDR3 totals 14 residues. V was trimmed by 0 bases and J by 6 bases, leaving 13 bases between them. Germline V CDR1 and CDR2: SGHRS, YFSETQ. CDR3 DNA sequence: TGCGCCAGCAGCTTGGGGACAGAGGGGATCGAGCAGTACTTC. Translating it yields CASSLGTEGIEQYF.

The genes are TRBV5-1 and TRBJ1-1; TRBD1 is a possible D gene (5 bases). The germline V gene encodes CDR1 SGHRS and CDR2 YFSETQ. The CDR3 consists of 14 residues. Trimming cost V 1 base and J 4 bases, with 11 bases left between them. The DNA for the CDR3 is TGCGCCAGCAGCTTGATGGCAGGGAGCACTGAAGCTTTCTTT. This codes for CASSLMAGSTEAFF.

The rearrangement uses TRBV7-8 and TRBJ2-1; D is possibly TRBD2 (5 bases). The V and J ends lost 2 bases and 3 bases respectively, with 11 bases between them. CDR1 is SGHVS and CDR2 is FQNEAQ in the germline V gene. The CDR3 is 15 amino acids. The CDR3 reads CASSLSGKVYNEQFF. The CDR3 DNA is TGTGCCAGCAGCTTATCCGGGAAAGTCTACAATGAGCAGTTCTTC.

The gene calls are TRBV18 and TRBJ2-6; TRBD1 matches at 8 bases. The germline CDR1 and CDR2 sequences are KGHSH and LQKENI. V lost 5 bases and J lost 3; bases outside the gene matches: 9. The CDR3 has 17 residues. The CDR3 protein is CASSSPQGALGANVLTF. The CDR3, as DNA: TGTGCCAGCTCATCCCCCCAGGGGGCGCTTGGGGCCAACGTCCTGACTTTC. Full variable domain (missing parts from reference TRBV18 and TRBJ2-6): NAGVMQNPRHLVRRRGQEARLRCSPMKGHSHVYWYRQLPEEGLKFMVYLQKENIIDESGMPKERFSAEFPKEGPSILRIQQVVRGDSAAYFCASSSPQGALGANVLTFGAGSRLTVL.

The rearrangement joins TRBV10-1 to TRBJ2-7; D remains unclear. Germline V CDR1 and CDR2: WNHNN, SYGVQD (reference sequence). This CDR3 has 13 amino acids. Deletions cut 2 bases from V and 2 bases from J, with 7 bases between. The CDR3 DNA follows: TGCGCCAGCAGTGAGGCCAGAACCTACGAGCAGTACTTC. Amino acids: CASSEARTYEQYF.

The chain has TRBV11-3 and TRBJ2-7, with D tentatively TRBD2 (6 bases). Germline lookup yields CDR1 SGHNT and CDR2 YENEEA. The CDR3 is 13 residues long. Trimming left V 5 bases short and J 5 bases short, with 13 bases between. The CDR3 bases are TGTGCCAGCAGCGCCTCGGGACTGGACGAGCAGTACTTC. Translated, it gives CASSASGLDEQYF. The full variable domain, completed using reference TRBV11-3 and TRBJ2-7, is EAGVVQSPRYKIIEKKQPVAFWCNPISGHNTLYWYLQNLGQGPELLIRYENEEAVDDSQLPKDRFSAERLKGVDSTLKIQPAELGDSAVYLCASSASGLDEQYFGPGTRLTVT.

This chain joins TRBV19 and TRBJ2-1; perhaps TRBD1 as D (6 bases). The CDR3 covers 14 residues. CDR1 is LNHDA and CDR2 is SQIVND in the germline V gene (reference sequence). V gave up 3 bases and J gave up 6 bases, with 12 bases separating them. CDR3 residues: CASSIGQTRNEQFF. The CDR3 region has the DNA TGTGCCAGTAGTATCGGACAGACCCGCAATGAGCAGTTCTTC.